This T cell receptor (beta chain) was observed in a study of blood T cell repertoires in COVID-19. Study-wide context: Samples of COVID-19 (acute and convalescent) were obtained from the United States, Italy and Spain.

Original handling: Estimation of nucleated cell counts relied on the amplification of reference gene primers. Sequencing was performed with immunoSEQ multiplex PCR; in TCRdb, only in-frame clones are kept and a portion is missing. The DNA gave D and trimming, while V, J and clone size come from that table. Of a few hundred thousand clones listed, nearly 90% are singletons. The CDR3 covers 15 residues. Trimming removed 2 bases from V and 3 bases from J, with 8 bases in between. Germline CDR1 reads LGHDT; CDR2 reads YNNKEL (reference sequence). The source of this sequence is a young woman with acute or convalescent COVID-19. Material: peripheral blood. This chain joins TRBV3-1 (or the pseudogene TRBV3-2) and TRBJ1-6; no clear D. The CDR3 region has the DNA TGTGCCAGCAGCCAAAGGGAGGTCTATAATTCACCCCTCCACTTT. Translated: CASSQREVYNSPLHF.